Detailed here is one T cell receptor (beta chain). Sequenced by immunoSEQ multiplex PCR; TCRdb stores in-frame clones only, minus some. The sample holds 250,000 or so clones, more than 70% seen once. This entry is derived from a study of blood T cell repertoires in COVID-19. Turning to the study itself: Material from acute and convalescent COVID-19 was sourced from the United States, Italy and Spain.

Source material: PBMCs or T cells enriched from blood (not recorded which). The receptor was derived from a woman in her forties or fifties who had recovered from COVID-19.

The CDR3 is CASSPPVPGQGAYEQYF. The CDR3 bases are TGTGCCAGCTCACCACCGGTTCCAGGACAGGGTGCCTACGAGCAGTACTTC. V and J are TRBV18 and TRBJ2-7; 8 bases fit TRBD1. V lost 0 bases, J lost 2 bases, and 9 bases stayed unmatched. The CDR3 runs to 17 residues. Germline CDR1 reads KGHSH; CDR2 reads LQKENI.